This T cell receptor (beta chain) is from a study of long-term antiretroviral therapy in people with HIV. Survey level was the resolution at which the v3.0 immunoSEQ assay ran. Produced via immunoSEQ multiplex PCR; TCRdb's table is partial and in-frame only. The sample holds about 42,000 clones, 86% seen once. The CDR3 runs 16 residues. The germline V and J ends were trimmed by 3 bases and 2 bases, with 13 bases remaining between them. Per the germline V gene, CDR1 is KGHSH and CDR2 is LQKENI. With respect to this clone: Its antigen is unknown.

Study-wide points: In samples taken after ART, diversity increased but remained below transplant donor control levels. Among HIV repertoires, CDR3 length ranges were narrower than those of controls.

DNA was extracted from about 1-10 million thawed cryopreserved PBMC. The material sequenced was unsorted PBMCs, taken 0.1 years before starting antiretroviral therapy. V usage is TRBV18 and J usage is TRBJ2-2, with D tentatively TRBD1 (5 bases). This clonotype was obtained from a woman between 50 and 59 years old with HIV. The CDR3 region is CASSPWQGGNTGELFF. The DNA for the CDR3 is TGTGCCAGCTCACCCTGGCAGGGTGGCAACACCGGGGAGCTGTTTTTT.